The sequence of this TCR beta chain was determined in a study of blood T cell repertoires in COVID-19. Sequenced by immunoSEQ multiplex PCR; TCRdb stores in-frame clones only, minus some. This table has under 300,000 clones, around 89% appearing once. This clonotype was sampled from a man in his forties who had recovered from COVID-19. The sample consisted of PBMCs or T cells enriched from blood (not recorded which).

CDR3 amino acids: CASSPLNSGQGYSPLHF. The CDR3 bases are TGTGCCAGCTCACCTCTAAATTCGGGACAGGGGTATTCACCCCTCCACTTT. The rearrangement uses TRBV18 and TRBJ1-6; 10 nucleotides line up with TRBD1. Germline loops: CDR1 KGHSH, CDR2 LQKENI. This CDR3 has 17 residues. Unmatched junction bases numbered 10, after V lost 3 bases and J lost 8 bases.